These 2 T cell receptor beta chains came from one sample sequenced in a study of beta chain features in type 1 diabetes. Since all of the isolated RNA was reverse transcribed, expressed TCRB transcripts were what got sequenced. Generated by immunoSEQ multiplex PCR, the TCRdb table keeps only in-frame clones and is missing some. Among around 300,000 clones listed, approximately 11% were seen once. The sequencing sample was made of naive CD4+ T cells from blood. Source of these receptors: a woman aged 25 to 39 in good health.

This clone was picked up a small number of times. The chain recombines TRBV7-9 with TRBJ2-6, with a weak D call TRBD1 (5 bases). The CDR3 extends over 18 amino acids. V dropped 2 bases and J dropped 0 bases, with 14 bases sitting between them. Germline loops: CDR1 SEHNR, CDR2 FQNEAQ (reference sequence). CDR3 loop: CASSLFLAGPSGANVLTF. CDR3 DNA: TGTGCCAGCAGCTTATTCCTGGCAGGGCCCTCTGGGGCCAACGTCCTGACTTTC. The variable domain in full, with the rest retrieved from reference TRBV7-9 and TRBJ2-6, is DTGVSQNPRHKITKRGQNVTFRCDPISEHNRLYWYRQTLGQGPEFLTYFQNEAQLEKSRLLSDRFSAERPKGSFSTLEIQRTEQGDSAMYLCASSLFLAGPSGANVLTFGAGSRLTVL.

This clone was seen only a few times. The chain uses TRBV11-1 and TRBJ2-3; 8 bases map to TRBD2. This CDR3 contains 16 residues. Germline-derived CDR1 and CDR2 are SGHAT and FQDESV (reference sequence). V lost 5 bases, J lost 8 bases, and 15 bases stayed unmatched. The DNA for the CDR3 is TGTGCCAGCAGCACCAGGACTAGCAACGGTGGTGGTACGCAGTATTTT. Protein product: CASSTRTSNGGGTQYF. Drawing the rest from reference TRBV11-1 and TRBJ2-3, the complete variable domain is EAEVAQSPRYKITEKSQAVAFWCDPISGHATLYWYRQILGQGPELLVQFQDESVVDDSQLPKDRFSAERLKGVDSTLKIQPAELGDSAMYLCASSTRTSNGGGTQYFGPGTRLTVL.